Here is one TCR beta chain with its context. In the authors' workflow: Cell counts per sample came from amplifying reference gene primers. The repertoire was sequenced with immunoSEQ multiplex PCR; TCRdb's copy has only in-frame clones and lacks some. Clone size and the V and J calls come from that table; the DNA yielded D and trimming. Here the sample spans roughly 200,000 clones, around 83% being singletons. V shed 5 bases and J 2 bases; nucleotides not matched to a gene: 4. The length of the CDR3 is 15 residues. Germline V CDR1 and CDR2: KGHDR, SFDVKD. This sample stems from a study of blood T cell repertoires in COVID-19.

The clonotype originates from a human donor in a cohort sampled during active COVID-19. This chain links TRBV24-1 with TRBJ2-3, with 9 bases identical to TRBD2. Input material: peripheral blood. CDR3 residues: CATSGSGGLTDTQYF. The DNA of the CDR3 is TGTGCCACCAGTGGTAGCGGGGGCCTCACAGATACGCAGTATTTT.